A single sample gave rise to the 27 T cell receptor beta chains below, sequenced in a study of cytomegalovirus exposure and HLA in healthy donors. PCR was performed using 60 Vbeta and 13 Jbeta primers. Using immunoSEQ multiplex PCR, the repertoire was profiled, and TCRdb retains in-frame clones only, with some absent. The data contain 150,000 to 200,000 clones, around three quarters of them singletons. Sequenced: PBMCs. These receptors originate from a woman in her thirties or forties in good health and CMV-seronegative.

The chain joins TRBV9 to TRBJ2-7; maybe TRBD1 (5 bases). V shed 1 base and J shed 2 bases, with 16 bases lying between them. The CDR3 consists of 16 residues. CDR1 and CDR2 (germline): SGDLS, YYNGEE. DNA for the CDR3: TGTGCCAGCAGCGTATCAGGGCTACCCGACCCCTACGAGCAGTACTTC. Protein sequence: CASSVSGLPDPYEQYF.

The rearrangement uses TRBV25-1 and TRBJ1-1; tentatively, D is TRBD1 (6 bases). In germline, CDR1 is MGHDK, CDR2 SYGVNS. The CDR3 has 17 residues. V lost 6 bases to trimming and J lost 4 bases, with 24 bases between them. The CDR3 bases are TGTGCCAGCAGCGTGGATCGAATGGGGGGGGCTGGCACTGAAGCTTTCTTT. Protein sequence: CASSVDRMGGAGTEAFF.

The rearrangement uses TRBV13 and TRBJ1-1; 7 bases are shared with TRBD1. The junction had 11 bases not matched to a gene; V was cut back by 6 bases and J by 4 bases. Looked up from germline, CDR1 is PRHDT and CDR2 is FYEKMQ (reference sequence). The CDR3 extends over 15 amino acids. The CDR3 spells CASRIRGDRRTEAFF. CDR3 nucleotide sequence: TGTGCCAGCAGAATCCGAGGGGACAGACGCACTGAAGCTTTCTTT.

This sequence joins TRBV5-1 and TRBJ1-2; TRBD1 matches 12 bases. The CDR3 is made up of 16 amino acids. The germline V gene encodes CDR1 SGHRS and CDR2 YFSETQ. Trimming at V came to 2 bases and at J to 5 bases, leaving 7 bases not matched to a gene. In DNA, the CDR3 is TGCGCCAGCAGCTTAACCGGGACAGGGGGCGATTATGGCTACACCTTC. It specifies CASSLTGTGGDYGYTF.

This clone was recorded a few times. V and J are TRBV25-1 and TRBJ2-7, with D possibly being TRBD1 (6 bases). V lost 8 bases, J lost 0 bases, and 11 bases lay in between. Germline assignment: CDR1 MGHDK and CDR2 SYGVNS. The CDR3 consists of 13 residues. CDR3 DNA: TGTGCCAGCCAACGGACAGCCTCCTACGAGCAGTACTTC. Protein sequence: CASQRTASYEQYF.

This chain links TRBV4-2 with TRBJ2-3; 13 bases line up with TRBD2. Germline CDR1 is LGHNA and CDR2 is YNFKEQ. Germline trimming cut 0 bases from V and 5 bases from J; bases unmatched to any gene: 2. CDR3 length: 16 residues. The CDR3 bases are TGTGCCAGCAGCCAAGAACTAGCGGGGGGGGGAGATACGCAGTATTTT. Its protein is CASSQELAGGGDTQYF.

This chain joins TRBV19 and TRBJ2-1, with 12 positions matching TRBD2. There are 17 residues in the CDR3. J was trimmed by 2 bases and V by 6 bases; bases with no gene match: 8. CDR1 and CDR2 (germline): LNHDA, SQIVND (reference sequence). DNA of the CDR3: TGTGCCAGTAGGGCTCAACTAGCGGGGGGCCCCTACAATGAGCAGTTCTTC. Protein: CASRAQLAGGPYNEQFF. The variable domain in full, with the rest retrieved from reference TRBV19 and TRBJ2-1, is DGGITQSPKYLFRKEGQNVTLSCEQNLNHDAMYWYRQDPGQGLRLIYYSQIVNDFQKGDIAEGYSVSREKKESFPLTVTSAQKNPTAFYLCASRAQLAGGPYNEQFFGPGTRLTVL.

The rearrangement joins TRBV6-6 to TRBJ2-1; 7 bases line up with TRBD2. The CDR3 loop spans 16 amino acids. Germline CDR1 is MNHNY and CDR2 is SVGAGI (reference sequence). V lost 6 bases to trimming and J lost 9 bases; unmatched junction nucleotides: 17. CDR3 bases: TGTGCCAGCAGCCCCTACCTTGGGGGGGGGTCAGGTGAGCAGTTCTTC. Translation gives CASSPYLGGGSGEQFF.

The V and J genes are TRBV18 and TRBJ1-2; weak D call: TRBD1 (6 bases). Germline lookup yields CDR1 KGHSH and CDR2 LQKENI. There are 14 residues in the CDR3. Between the trimmed V and J ends, which lost 6 bases and 2 bases, there was a span of 13 bases. CDR3: CASSSGQGNYGYTF. The CDR3 DNA is TGTGCCAGCTCCTCGGGGCAGGGGAACTATGGCTACACCTTC.

The chain uses TRBV19 and TRBJ2-1; no firm D call. V lost 8 bases and J 10 bases, leaving 12 bases between the germline ends. From germline, CDR1 is LNHDA and CDR2 SQIVND (reference sequence). CDR3 length: 11 residues. Here the CDR3 DNA reads TGTGCCAGTGAATCCCTATCAGAGCAGTTCTTC. Protein: CASESLSEQFF.

V is TRBV7-9 and J is TRBJ2-7; a possible D gene is TRBD1 (6 bases). Germline V gene data show CDR1 as SEHNR and CDR2 as FQNEAQ (reference sequence). The CDR3 totals 12 residues. Deletions cut 5 bases from V and 2 bases from J, with 7 bases between. CDR3 residues: CASSEGAYEQYF. The CDR3 DNA reads TGTGCCAGCAGCGAGGGGGCCTACGAGCAGTACTTC.

This clone was counted between two and nine times. This rearrangement joins TRBV29-1 to TRBJ1-1; tentatively, D is TRBD1 (6 bases). Between the trimmed V and J ends, which lost 2 bases and 6 bases, there was a span of 13 bases. The germline CDR1 and CDR2 sequences are SQVTM and ANQGSEA. CDR3 length: 13 residues. CDR3 DNA: TGCAGCGTTGAACGACAGGTTGTAGCTGAAGCTTTCTTT. It translates to CSVERQVVAEAFF.

V usage is TRBV5-1 and J usage is TRBJ2-5; D is possibly TRBD2 (5 bases). This CDR3 is built from 12 residues. CDR1 and CDR2 from the germline V gene are SGHRS and YFSETQ. V was trimmed by 4 bases and J by 7 bases, leaving 11 bases between them. CDR3 DNA: TGCGCCAGCAGCCGGACTGAAGGGACCCAGTACTTC. It yields the protein CASSRTEGTQYF.

This clone showed up just a few times. The chain links TRBV5-1 to TRBJ1-1; maybe TRBD1 (6 bases). The length of the CDR3 is 15 residues. V lost 1 base to trimming and J lost 4 bases, with 14 bases between them. Germline assignment: CDR1 SGHRS and CDR2 YFSETQ. Here the CDR3 DNA reads TGCGCCAGCAGCTTGACGGGGCGCAGGGGCACTGAAGCTTTCTTT. Protein sequence: CASSLTGRRGTEAFF. The full variable domain, in which reference TRBV5-1 and TRBJ1-1 provide the parts outside the CDR3, is KAGVTQTPRYLIKTRGQQVTLSCSPISGHRSVSWYQQTPGQGLQFLFEYFSETQRNKGNFPGRFSGRQFSNSRSEMNVSTLELGDSALYLCASSLTGRRGTEAFFGQGTRLTVV.

In the case of this clone: A read error may produce the germline difference seen at one junction end. This chain connects TRBV7-9 to TRBJ2-7; 9 bases map to TRBD1. This CDR3 spans 16 amino acids. CDR1 is SEHNR and CDR2 is FQNEAQ in the germline V gene (reference sequence). For the CDR3, the DNA is TGTTCCAGCAGCTTGCTACCCGGGACAGGGTTTTACGAGCAGTACTTC. It yields the protein CSSSLLPGTGFYEQYF. The full variable domain, with the rest looked up from reference TRBV7-9 and TRBJ2-7, is DTGVSQNPRHKITKRGQNVTFRCDPISEHNRLYWYRQTLGQGPEFLTYFQNEAQLEKSRLLSDRFSAERPKGSFSTLEIQRTEQGDSAMYLCSSSLLPGTGFYEQYFGPGTRLTVT.

This clone was seen only once. The chain has TRBV9 and TRBJ2-1, with a possible D match to TRBD2 (6 bases). The germline gives CDR1 SGDLS, CDR2 YYNGEE. This CDR3 spans 15 amino acids. V was pared by 0 bases and J by 5 bases, with 12 bases between. This CDR3 reads CASSVGGSGHNEQFF. CDR3 bases: TGTGCCAGCAGCGTAGGCGGTAGCGGACACAATGAGCAGTTCTTC.

V gene TRBV5-4 combines with J gene TRBJ1-2, with D unresolved. CDR1 SGHNT and CDR2 YYREEE come from the germline V gene (reference sequence). The CDR3 contains 14 residues. V lost 0 bases, J lost 2 bases, and 8 bases lay in between. The CDR3 loop reads CASSLAGNNYGYTF. For the CDR3, the DNA is TGTGCCAGCAGCTTGGCCGGGAACAACTATGGCTACACCTTC.

The chain employs TRBV7-2 and TRBJ1-3; TRBD1 aligns across 9 bases. Germline trimming cut 6 bases from V and 2 bases from J; bases unmatched to any gene: 2. This CDR3 spans 14 amino acids. Germline V CDR1 and CDR2: SGHTA, FQGNSA. The CDR3 protein is CASRDRGTGNTIYF. The CDR3 nucleotides are TGTGCCAGCAGGGACAGGGGTACTGGAAACACCATATATTTT.

V and J are TRBV7-2 and TRBJ1-2, with D tentatively TRBD1 (5 bases). The CDR3 spans 16 residues. Germline values: CDR1 SGHTA, CDR2 FQGNSA. V dropped 10 bases and J dropped 2 bases, with 23 bases sitting between them. The CDR3 DNA follows: TGTGCCACCAGGCGGGGCCCGAATGGACCCAACTATGGCTACACCTTC. Residues: CATRRGPNGPNYGYTF.

This rearrangement joins TRBV18 to TRBJ2-2, with 8 positions matching TRBD1. The V gene end was trimmed by 8 bases and the J gene end by 1 base; junction bases not matched to a gene: 3. Germline V lookup: CDR1 KGHSH, CDR2 LQKENI. The CDR3 sequence is 14 residues long. In DNA, the CDR3 is TGTGCCAGCGCAGGACAGGGGAACACCGGGGAGCTGTTTTTT. This translates into CASAGQGNTGELFF.

V and J are TRBV5-1 and TRBJ2-3; TRBD1 matches at 9 bases. The V gene's germline CDR1 is SGHRS and CDR2 YFSETQ. V lost 3 bases to trimming and J lost 2 bases; unmatched junction nucleotides: 4. The length of the CDR3 is 15 residues. The CDR3 reads CASSSTGGYTDTQYF. CDR3 sequence (DNA): TGCGCCAGCAGCTCGACAGGGGGATACACAGATACGCAGTATTTT.

A remark on this clone: This CDR3 is also generated by other DNA sequences in the sample. The chain combines TRBV5-1 with TRBJ2-5, with D tentatively TRBD2 (7 bases). Trimming took 2 bases from V and 1 from J, leaving 12 bases between them. Germline lookup yields CDR1 SGHRS and CDR2 YFSETQ. The CDR3 covers 15 residues. CDR3 DNA sequence: TGCGCCAGCAGCTTTGGGGGGGCGTTCCAAGAGACCCAGTACTTC. Translating gives CASSFGGAFQETQYF.

V and J are TRBV5-4 and TRBJ1-2; D is undetermined. Trimming cost V 0 bases and J 3 bases, with 6 bases left between them. The V gene's germline CDR1 is SGHNT and CDR2 YYREEE (reference sequence). This CDR3 spans 13 amino acids. This chain's CDR3 is CASSLGQDYGYTF. As DNA, the CDR3 is TGTGCCAGCAGCTTGGGCCAGGACTATGGCTACACCTTC.

Only one count was recorded for this clone. The V call is TRBV19, the J call TRBJ1-3; 7 bases align to TRBD1. This CDR3 is 16 amino acids long. The J segment lost 3 bases and the V segment lost 5 bases, leaving 10 bases of the junction unmatched. Looked up from germline, CDR1 is LNHDA and CDR2 is SQIVND (reference sequence). The CDR3 loop is CASSSRQGGFGNTIYF. DNA of the CDR3: TGTGCCAGTAGTTCGCGACAGGGCGGTTTTGGAAACACCATATATTTT.

This clone was counted only a few times. This chain links TRBV28 with TRBJ1-5; 7 nucleotides match TRBD1. The CDR3 sequence is 15 residues long. The J segment lost 7 bases and the V segment lost 6 bases, leaving 12 bases of the junction unmatched. Germline V gene lookup returns CDR1 MDHEN and CDR2 SYDVKM. DNA for the CDR3: TGTGCCAGCAGAGGAACAGGGGCTGAGAGGCAGCCCCAGCATTTT. Translated, it gives CASRGTGAERQPQHF.

CDR3 coding DNA: TGTGCCAGTAGTGCAAGCACGGGACAGGGGTACGAGCAGTACTTC. It codes for CASSASTGQGYEQYF. The J gene is TRBJ2-7, the V gene TRBV19; 10 positions match TRBD1. Germline V CDR1 and CDR2: LNHDA, SQIVND (reference sequence). The CDR3 spans 15 residues. V gave up 5 bases and J gave up 4 bases; unmatched junction bases: 8. The full variable domain, with the rest looked up from reference TRBV19 and TRBJ2-7, is DGGITQSPKYLFRKEGQNVTLSCEQNLNHDAMYWYRQDPGQGLRLIYYSQIVNDFQKGDIAEGYSVSREKKESFPLTVTSAQKNPTAFYLCASSASTGQGYEQYFGPGTRLTVT.

J is TRBJ1-1 and V is TRBV18; the D gene is possibly TRBD1 (6 bases). CDR3 size: 15 residues. Trimming shortened V by 2 bases and J by 1 base, and 11 bases separated the two germline ends. CDR1 and CDR2 (germline): KGHSH, LQKENI. CDR3 residues: CASSPAARGNTEAFF. The CDR3, as DNA: TGTGCCAGCTCACCAGCGGCCAGGGGGAACACTGAAGCTTTCTTT.